The 10 T cell receptor beta chains below come from one sample, sequenced in a study of graft-versus-host responses after intestinal transplantation. Their antigen targets remain unknown. The repertoire was sequenced with immunoSEQ multiplex PCR; TCRdb's copy has only in-frame clones and lacks some. The sample includes some 64,000 clones, roughly 90% seen only once; the top ten take 1.7%. The input for sequencing was unstimulated CD8+ T cells sorted from spleen or lymph node cells, taken before transplant. All receptors come from a human donor who was the organ donor for an intestinal transplant.

The V and J genes are TRBV5-6 and TRBJ2-7, with D hard to call. Trimming stripped 5 bases from V and 3 bases from J, with 15 bases between. Germline V gene sequence: CDR1 SGHDT, CDR2 YYEEEE. The CDR3 has 14 amino acids. The CDR3: CASSRVPYVYEQYF. As DNA, the CDR3 is TGTGCCAGCAGTCGAGTTCCTTATGTCTACGAGCAGTACTTC.

The V and J genes are TRBV27 and TRBJ2-7, with D tentatively TRBD1 (6 bases). From germline, CDR1 is MNHEY and CDR2 SMNVEV (reference sequence). The CDR3 totals 13 residues. Deletions cut 8 bases from V and 1 base from J, with 12 bases between. CDR3 amino acids: CASLDRRSYEQYF. DNA for the CDR3: TGTGCCAGCCTCGACAGGAGGTCCTACGAGCAGTACTTC.

The chain combines TRBV7-8 with TRBJ1-2, with TRBD1 matching over 7 bases. Germline values: CDR1 SGHVS, CDR2 FQNEAQ. V lost 0 bases and J lost 5; bases outside the gene matches: 3. This CDR3 is 14 amino acids long. The CDR3 nucleotides read TGTGCCAGCAGCTTAGCACCACAGGGGTATGGCTACACCTTC. This gives the protein CASSLAPQGYGYTF. Combining the CDR3 with reference TRBV7-8 and TRBJ1-2 gives the whole variable domain GAGVSQSPRYKVAKRGQDVALRCDPISGHVSLFWYQQALGQGPEFLTYFQNEAQLDKSGLPSDRFFAERPEGSVSTLKIQRTQQEDSAVYLCASSLAPQGYGYTFGSGTRLTVV.

V is TRBV27 and J is TRBJ2-3; TRBD2 aligns across 9 bases. The germline V gene encodes CDR1 MNHEY and CDR2 SMNVEV (reference sequence). The CDR3 covers 16 residues. After removal of 6 bases from V and 2 bases from J, the junction contained 9 bases not matched to a gene. The DNA for the CDR3 is TGTGCCAGCAGCCCGCCGGGACTAGCTCTCACAGATACGCAGTATTTT. Encoded protein: CASSPPGLALTDTQYF.

The chain joins TRBV27 to TRBJ1-1; possible D gene TRBD1, 5 bases. Germline V gene data show CDR1 as MNHEY and CDR2 as SMNVEV (reference sequence). V gave up 0 bases and J gave up 4 bases, with 12 bases separating them. This CDR3 region has 15 residues. CDR3 sequence reads: CASSLSGLGGTEAFF. The CDR3 bases are TGTGCCAGCAGTTTATCAGGATTGGGGGGCACTGAAGCTTTCTTT.

This clone has just one count. J is TRBJ2-5 and V is TRBV19; TRBD1 matches 7 bases. The germline V gene encodes CDR1 LNHDA and CDR2 SQIVND (reference sequence). Germline trimming cut 3 bases from V and 4 bases from J; bases unmatched to any gene: 8. The CDR3 loop spans 15 amino acids. The CDR3 DNA follows: TGTGCCAGTAGTATTCAGGACAGGTCCGCAGAGACCCAGTACTTC. Protein product: CASSIQDRSAETQYF.

This clone was detected only a few times. The chain joins TRBV29-1 to TRBJ2-7, with TRBD1 matching over 7 bases. CDR1 SQVTM and CDR2 ANQGSEA come from the germline V gene. V lost 7 bases, J lost 2 bases, and 5 bases stayed unmatched. The CDR3 spans 12 residues. This CDR3 reads CSAGQATYEQYF. The CDR3 DNA sequence: TGCAGCGCCGGACAGGCTACCTACGAGCAGTACTTC.

The chain is built from TRBV7-9 and TRBJ2-2, with D perhaps matching TRBD1 (6 bases). V was pared by 3 bases and J by 4 bases, with 12 bases between. Germline loops: CDR1 SEHNR, CDR2 FQNEAQ (reference sequence). CDR3 length equals 15 residues. The CDR3 bases are TGTGCCAGCAGCTTGGGGGCTTTAATCACCGGGGAGCTGTTTTTT. The encoded protein is CASSLGALITGELFF.

The chain employs TRBV28 and TRBJ2-5, with TRBD2 as a possible D gene (5 bases). The CDR3 sequence is 15 residues long. The V gene's germline CDR1 is MDHEN and CDR2 SYDVKM. V shed 3 bases and J shed 5 bases, with 16 bases lying between them. The CDR3, as DNA: TGTGCCAGCAGTTTCAGTATGAGGGATGCTGAGACCCAGTACTTC. It yields the protein CASSFSMRDAETQYF. Together with reference TRBV28 and TRBJ2-5, the CDR3 gives the full variable domain: DVKVTQSSRYLVKRTGEKVFLECVQDMDHENMFWYRQDPGLGLRLIYFSYDVKMKEKGDIPEGYSVSREKKERFSLILESASTNQTSMYLCASSFSMRDAETQYFGPGTRLLVL.

The chain uses TRBV15 and TRBJ1-1, with D tentatively TRBD1 (6 bases). Trimming left V 4 bases short and J 3 bases short, with 21 bases between. Germline CDR1 LNHNV, CDR2 YYDKDF (reference sequence). The CDR3 loop spans 17 amino acids. The CDR3 region has the DNA TGTGCCACCAGCATAATTATATGGGGGCGCGGGTACACTGAAGCTTTCTTT. Translated: CATSIIIWGRGYTEAFF.